The 7 T cell receptor beta chains presented below share a single source sample, sequenced in a study of a mutant IDH1 vaccine in newly diagnosed glioma. TCRdb's table, derived via immunoSEQ multiplex PCR, lists solely in-frame clones and lacks some. The sample includes about 68,000 clones, more than 70% seen only once; the top ten take roughly 12%. Antigens of these TCRs are unknown. As for time point: week 35, safety follow-up. All doses held 300 ug of mutant IDH1 20-mer peptide, with topical imiquimod. This sample comprised PBMCs, obtained from a glioma patient whose treatment included an IDH1 peptide vaccine. All receptors derive from a man aged 18 to 29 with glioma.

The rearrangement links TRBV19 to TRBJ2-7; TRBD1 aligns across 9 bases. V lost 6 bases to trimming and J lost 7 bases; unmatched junction nucleotides: 4. The germline V gene encodes CDR1 LNHDA and CDR2 SQIVND (reference sequence). This CDR3 contains 12 residues. CDR3 residues: CASRQGAEEQYF. DNA of the CDR3: TGTGCCAGTAGACAGGGGGCAGAGGAGCAGTACTTC.

This clone occurred once. V and J are TRBV9 and TRBJ1-1; D is undetermined. Germline V gene data show CDR1 as SGDLS and CDR2 as YYNGEE. V gave up 2 bases and J gave up 3 bases, with 8 bases separating them. The CDR3 covers 13 residues. The DNA of the CDR3 is TGTGCCAGCAGCGTCGGTGGGCACACTGAAGCTTTCTTT. This codes for CASSVGGHTEAFF. The whole variable domain, filled in from reference TRBV9 and TRBJ1-1, reads DSGVTQTPKHLITATGQRVTLRCSPRSGDLSVYWYQQSLDQGLQFLIQYYNGEERAKGNILERFSAQQFPDLHSELNLSSLELGDSALYFCASSVGGHTEAFFGQGTRLTVV.

This clone has only a few counts. The chain recombines TRBV10-2 with TRBJ1-1; TRBD1 matches 7 bases. Looked up from germline, CDR1 is WSHSY and CDR2 is SAAADI. Unmatched junction bases numbered 12, after V lost 3 bases and J lost 2 bases. This CDR3 is built from 17 residues. The CDR3 loop is CASSETGTVGINTEAFF. The CDR3 bases are TGCGCCAGCAGTGAAACCGGGACAGTCGGTATAAACACTGAAGCTTTCTTT.

The chain joins TRBV5-1 to TRBJ2-2; D unclear. Trimming left V 3 bases short and J 6 bases short, with 15 bases between. This CDR3 is built from 15 residues. Germline V gene lookup returns CDR1 SGHRS and CDR2 YFSETQ. The CDR3 bases are TGCGCCAGCAGCTCCGTCGTGGGTCAGCCCGGGGAGCTGTTTTTT. Its protein product is CASSSVVGQPGELFF.

V is TRBV5-1 and J is TRBJ1-2, with 7 bases fitting TRBD1. Germline CDR1 SGHRS, CDR2 YFSETQ. This CDR3 has 11 residues. Trimming cost V 7 bases and J 4 bases; bases outside gene matches: 1. Written as DNA, the CDR3 is TGCGCCAGCCGACAGGGCTATGGCTACACCTTC. As protein: CASRQGYGYTF.

The chain joins TRBV6-6 to TRBJ2-1; D remains unclear. Trimming pared 6 bases from V and 6 bases from J, leaving 9 bases between. The CDR3 contains 12 residues. CDR1 MNHNY and CDR2 SVGAGI come from the germline V gene (reference sequence). CDR3 loop: CASSQPANEQFF. CDR3 nucleotide sequence: TGTGCCAGCAGCCAGCCGGCCAATGAGCAGTTCTTC.

The rearrangement uses TRBV15 and TRBJ2-6, with D possibly TRBD1 on 5 matching bases. From germline, CDR1 is LNHNV and CDR2 YYDKDF (reference sequence). The length of the CDR3 is 15 residues. V was shortened by 1 base and J by 5 bases, with 9 bases between the two germline ends. The CDR3 nucleotides read TGTGCCACCAGCAGAGCAAGGGGTAGGGCCAACGTCCTGACTTTC. This encodes CATSRARGRANVLTF.